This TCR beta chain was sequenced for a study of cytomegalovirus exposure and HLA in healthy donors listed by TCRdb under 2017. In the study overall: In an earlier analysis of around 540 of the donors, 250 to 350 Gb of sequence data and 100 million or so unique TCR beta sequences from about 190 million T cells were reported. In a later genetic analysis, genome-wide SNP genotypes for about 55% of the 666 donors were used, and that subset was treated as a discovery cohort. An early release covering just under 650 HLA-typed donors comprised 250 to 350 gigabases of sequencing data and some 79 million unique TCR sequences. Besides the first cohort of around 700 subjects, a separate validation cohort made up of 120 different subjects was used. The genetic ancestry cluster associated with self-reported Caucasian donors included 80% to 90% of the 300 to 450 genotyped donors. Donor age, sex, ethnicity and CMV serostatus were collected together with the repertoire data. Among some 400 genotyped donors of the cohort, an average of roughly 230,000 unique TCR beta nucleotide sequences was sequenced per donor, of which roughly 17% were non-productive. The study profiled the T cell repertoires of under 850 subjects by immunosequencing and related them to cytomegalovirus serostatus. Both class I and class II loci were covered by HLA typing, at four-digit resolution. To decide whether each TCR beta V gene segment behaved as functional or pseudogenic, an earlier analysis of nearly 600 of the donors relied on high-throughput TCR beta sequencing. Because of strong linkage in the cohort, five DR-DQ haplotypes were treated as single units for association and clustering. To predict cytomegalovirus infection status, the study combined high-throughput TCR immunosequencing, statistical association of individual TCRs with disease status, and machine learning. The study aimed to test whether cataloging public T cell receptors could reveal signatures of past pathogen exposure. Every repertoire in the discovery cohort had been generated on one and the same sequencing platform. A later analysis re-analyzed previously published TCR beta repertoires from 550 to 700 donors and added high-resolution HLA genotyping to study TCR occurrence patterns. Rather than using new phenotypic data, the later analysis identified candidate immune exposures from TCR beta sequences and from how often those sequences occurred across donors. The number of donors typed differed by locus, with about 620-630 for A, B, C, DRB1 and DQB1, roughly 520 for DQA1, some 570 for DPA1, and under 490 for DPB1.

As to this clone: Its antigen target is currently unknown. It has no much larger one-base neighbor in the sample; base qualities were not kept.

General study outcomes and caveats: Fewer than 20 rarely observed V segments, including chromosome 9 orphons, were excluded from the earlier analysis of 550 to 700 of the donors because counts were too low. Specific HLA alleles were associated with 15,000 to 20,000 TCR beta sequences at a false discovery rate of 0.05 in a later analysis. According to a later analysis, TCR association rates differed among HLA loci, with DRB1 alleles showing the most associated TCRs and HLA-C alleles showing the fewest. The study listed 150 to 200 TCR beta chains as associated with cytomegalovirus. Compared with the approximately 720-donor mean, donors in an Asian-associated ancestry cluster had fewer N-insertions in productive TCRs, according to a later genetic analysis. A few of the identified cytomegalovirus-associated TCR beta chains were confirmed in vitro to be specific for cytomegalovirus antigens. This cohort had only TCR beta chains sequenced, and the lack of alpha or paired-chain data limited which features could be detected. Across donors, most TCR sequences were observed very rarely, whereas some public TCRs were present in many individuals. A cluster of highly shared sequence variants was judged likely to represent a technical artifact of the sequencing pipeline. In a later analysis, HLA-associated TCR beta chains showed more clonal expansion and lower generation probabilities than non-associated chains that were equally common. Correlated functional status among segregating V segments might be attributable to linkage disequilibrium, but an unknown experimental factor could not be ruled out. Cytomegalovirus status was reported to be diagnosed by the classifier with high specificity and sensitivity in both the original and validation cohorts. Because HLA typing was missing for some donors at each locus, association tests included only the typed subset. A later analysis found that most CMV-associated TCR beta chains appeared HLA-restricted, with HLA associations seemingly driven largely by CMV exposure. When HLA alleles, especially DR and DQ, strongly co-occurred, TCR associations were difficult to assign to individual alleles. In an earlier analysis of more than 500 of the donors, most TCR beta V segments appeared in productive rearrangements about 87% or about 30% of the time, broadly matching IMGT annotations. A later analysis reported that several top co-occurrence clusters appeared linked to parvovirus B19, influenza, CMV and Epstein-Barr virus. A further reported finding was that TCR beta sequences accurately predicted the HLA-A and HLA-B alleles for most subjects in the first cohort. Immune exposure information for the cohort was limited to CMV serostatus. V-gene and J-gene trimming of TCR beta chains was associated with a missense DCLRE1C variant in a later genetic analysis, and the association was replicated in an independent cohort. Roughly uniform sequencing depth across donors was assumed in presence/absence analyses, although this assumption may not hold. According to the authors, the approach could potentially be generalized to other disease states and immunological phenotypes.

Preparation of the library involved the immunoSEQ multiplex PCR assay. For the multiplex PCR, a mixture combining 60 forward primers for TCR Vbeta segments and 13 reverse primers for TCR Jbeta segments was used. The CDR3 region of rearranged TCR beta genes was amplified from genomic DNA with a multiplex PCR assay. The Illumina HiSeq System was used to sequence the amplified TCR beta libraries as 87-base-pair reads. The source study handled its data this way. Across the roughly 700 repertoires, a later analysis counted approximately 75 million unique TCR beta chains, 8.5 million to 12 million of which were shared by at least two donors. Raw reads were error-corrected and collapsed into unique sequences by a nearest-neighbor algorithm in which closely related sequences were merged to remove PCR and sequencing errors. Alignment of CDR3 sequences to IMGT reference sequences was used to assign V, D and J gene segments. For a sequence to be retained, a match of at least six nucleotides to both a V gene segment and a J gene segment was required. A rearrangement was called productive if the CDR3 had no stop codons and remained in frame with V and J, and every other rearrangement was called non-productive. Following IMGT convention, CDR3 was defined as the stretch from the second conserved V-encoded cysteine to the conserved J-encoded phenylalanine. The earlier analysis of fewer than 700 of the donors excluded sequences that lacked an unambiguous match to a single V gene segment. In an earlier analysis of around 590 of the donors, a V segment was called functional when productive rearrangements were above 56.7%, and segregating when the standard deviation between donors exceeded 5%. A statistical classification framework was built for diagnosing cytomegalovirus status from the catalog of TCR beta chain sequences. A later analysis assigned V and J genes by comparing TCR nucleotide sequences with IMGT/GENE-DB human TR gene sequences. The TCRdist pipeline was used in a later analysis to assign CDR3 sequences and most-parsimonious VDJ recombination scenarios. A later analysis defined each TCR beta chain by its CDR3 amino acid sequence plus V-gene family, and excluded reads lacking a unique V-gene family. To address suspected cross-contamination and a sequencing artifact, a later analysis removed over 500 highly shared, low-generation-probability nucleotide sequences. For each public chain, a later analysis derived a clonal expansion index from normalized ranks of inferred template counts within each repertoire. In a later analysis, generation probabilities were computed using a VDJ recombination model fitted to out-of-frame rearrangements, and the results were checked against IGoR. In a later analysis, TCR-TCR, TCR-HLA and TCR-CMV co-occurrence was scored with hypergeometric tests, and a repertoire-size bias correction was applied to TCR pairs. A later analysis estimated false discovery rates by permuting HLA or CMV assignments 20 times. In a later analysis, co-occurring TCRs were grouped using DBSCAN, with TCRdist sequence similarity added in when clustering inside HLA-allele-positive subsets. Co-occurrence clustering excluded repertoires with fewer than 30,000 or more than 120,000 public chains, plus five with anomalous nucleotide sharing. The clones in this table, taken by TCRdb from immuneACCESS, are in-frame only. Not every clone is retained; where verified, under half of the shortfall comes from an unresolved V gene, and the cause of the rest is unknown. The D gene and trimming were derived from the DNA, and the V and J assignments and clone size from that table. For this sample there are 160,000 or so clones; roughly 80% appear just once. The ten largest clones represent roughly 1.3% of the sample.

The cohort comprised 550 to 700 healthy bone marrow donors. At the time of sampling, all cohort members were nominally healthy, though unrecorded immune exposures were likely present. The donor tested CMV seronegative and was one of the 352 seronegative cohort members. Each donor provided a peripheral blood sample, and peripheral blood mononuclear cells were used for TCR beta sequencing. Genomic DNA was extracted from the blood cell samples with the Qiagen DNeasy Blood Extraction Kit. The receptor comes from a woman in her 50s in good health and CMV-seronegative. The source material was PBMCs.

The DNA sequence follows: TGTGCCAGCAGTTTGTACCAGGGGGTCTATGGCTACACCTTC. It translates as CASSLYQGVYGYTF. The chain joins TRBV28 to TRBJ1-2, with 7 bases aligning to TRBD1. From cysteine to phenylalanine, the CDR3 is 14 amino acids long. Only CDR3 DNA is held: 42 bases, read in frame from base 1. Via the germline V gene, CDR1 is MDHEN and CDR2 SYDVKM. Germline trimming amounts to 3 bases on V and 4 bases on J, with 5 as the count of junction bases outside the gene matches.